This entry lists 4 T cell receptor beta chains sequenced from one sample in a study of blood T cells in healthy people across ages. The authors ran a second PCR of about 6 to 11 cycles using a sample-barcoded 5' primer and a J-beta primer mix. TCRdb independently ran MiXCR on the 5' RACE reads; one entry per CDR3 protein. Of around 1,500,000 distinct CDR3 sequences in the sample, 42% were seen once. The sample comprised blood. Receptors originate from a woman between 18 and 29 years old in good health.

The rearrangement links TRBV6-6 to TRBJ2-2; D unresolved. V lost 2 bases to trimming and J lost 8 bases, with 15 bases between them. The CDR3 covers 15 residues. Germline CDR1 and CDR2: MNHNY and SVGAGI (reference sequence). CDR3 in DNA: TGTGCCAGCAGTTACCGACCCACTTGGCAGGGGGAGCTGTTTTTT. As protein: CASSYRPTWQGELFF.

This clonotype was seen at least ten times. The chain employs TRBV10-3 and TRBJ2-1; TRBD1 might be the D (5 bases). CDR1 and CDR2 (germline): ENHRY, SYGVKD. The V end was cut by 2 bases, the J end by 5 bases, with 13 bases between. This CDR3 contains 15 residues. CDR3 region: CAISEIPARDNEQFF. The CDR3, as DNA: TGTGCCATCAGTGAGATTCCGGCCAGGGACAATGAGCAGTTCTTC.

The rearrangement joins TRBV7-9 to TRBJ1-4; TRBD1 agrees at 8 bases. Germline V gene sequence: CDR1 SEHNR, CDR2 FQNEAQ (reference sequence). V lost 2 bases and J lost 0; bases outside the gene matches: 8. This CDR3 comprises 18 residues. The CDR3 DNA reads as TGTGCCAGCAGCTTACAGGGGGCTTTCCATGCAACTAATGAAAAACTGTTTTTT. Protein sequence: CASSLQGAFHATNEKLFF.

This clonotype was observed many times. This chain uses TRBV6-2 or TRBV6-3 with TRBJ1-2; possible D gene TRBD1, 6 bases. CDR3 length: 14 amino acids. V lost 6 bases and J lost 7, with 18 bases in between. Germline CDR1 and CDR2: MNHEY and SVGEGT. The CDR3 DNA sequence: TGTGCCAGCAGCCAATCTGGAGGGGGGCCTGGCTACACCTTC. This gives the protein CASSQSGGGPGYTF.